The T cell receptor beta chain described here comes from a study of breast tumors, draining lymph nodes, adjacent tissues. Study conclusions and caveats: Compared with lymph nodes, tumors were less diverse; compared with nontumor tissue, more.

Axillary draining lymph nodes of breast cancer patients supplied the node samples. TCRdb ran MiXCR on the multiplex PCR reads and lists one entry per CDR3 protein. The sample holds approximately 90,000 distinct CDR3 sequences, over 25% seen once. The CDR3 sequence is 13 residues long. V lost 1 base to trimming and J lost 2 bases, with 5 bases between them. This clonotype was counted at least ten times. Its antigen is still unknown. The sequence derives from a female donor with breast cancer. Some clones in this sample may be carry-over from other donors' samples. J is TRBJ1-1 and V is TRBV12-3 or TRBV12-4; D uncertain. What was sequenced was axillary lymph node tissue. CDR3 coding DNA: TGTGCCAGCAGTTTAGGAACAAACACTGAAGCTTTCTTT. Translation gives CASSLGTNTEAFF.